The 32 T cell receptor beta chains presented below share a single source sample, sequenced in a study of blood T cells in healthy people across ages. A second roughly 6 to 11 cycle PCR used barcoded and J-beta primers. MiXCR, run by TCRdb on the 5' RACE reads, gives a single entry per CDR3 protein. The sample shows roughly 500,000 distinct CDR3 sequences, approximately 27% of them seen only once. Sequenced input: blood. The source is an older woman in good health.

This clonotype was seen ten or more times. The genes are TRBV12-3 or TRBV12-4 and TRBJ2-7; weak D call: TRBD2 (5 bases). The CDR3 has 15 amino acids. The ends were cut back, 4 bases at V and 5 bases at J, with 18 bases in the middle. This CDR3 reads CASSSVTRGVNEQYF. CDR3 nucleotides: TGTGCCAGCAGTTCCGTGACCCGGGGTGTCAACGAGCAGTACTTC.

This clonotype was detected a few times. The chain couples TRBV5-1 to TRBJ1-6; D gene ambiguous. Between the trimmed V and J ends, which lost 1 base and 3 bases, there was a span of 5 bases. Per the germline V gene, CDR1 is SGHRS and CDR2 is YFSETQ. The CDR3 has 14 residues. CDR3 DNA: TGCGCCAGCAGCTTGACAGACTATAATTCACCCCTCCACTTT. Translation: CASSLTDYNSPLHF.

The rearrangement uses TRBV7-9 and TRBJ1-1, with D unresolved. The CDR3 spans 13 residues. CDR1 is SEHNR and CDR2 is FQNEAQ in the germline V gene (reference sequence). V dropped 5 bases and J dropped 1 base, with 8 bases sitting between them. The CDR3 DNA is TGTGCCAGCAGCACCTTGGCGAACACTGAAGCTTTCTTT. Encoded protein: CASSTLANTEAFF.

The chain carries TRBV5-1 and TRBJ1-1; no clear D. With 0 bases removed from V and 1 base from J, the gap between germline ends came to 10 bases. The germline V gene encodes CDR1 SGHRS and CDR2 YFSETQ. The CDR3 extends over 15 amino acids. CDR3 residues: CASSLGPQGNTEAFF. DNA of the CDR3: TGCGCCAGCAGCTTGGGACCGCAAGGGAACACTGAAGCTTTCTTT.

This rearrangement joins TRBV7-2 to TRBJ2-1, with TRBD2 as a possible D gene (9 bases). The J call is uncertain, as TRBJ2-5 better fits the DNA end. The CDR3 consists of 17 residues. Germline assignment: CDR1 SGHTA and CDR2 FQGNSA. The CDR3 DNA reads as TGTGCCAGCAGCCTCAGGGGGCGGGGGGGCCTCCAAGAGACCCAGTACTTC. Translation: CASSLRGRGGLQETQYF.

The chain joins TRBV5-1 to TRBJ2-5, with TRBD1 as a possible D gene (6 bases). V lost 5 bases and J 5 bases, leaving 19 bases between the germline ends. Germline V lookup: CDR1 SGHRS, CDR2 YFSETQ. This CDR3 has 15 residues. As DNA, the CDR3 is TGCGCCAGCAGATACGCCGGGACACTCCGGGAGACCCAGTACTTC. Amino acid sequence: CASRYAGTLRETQYF.

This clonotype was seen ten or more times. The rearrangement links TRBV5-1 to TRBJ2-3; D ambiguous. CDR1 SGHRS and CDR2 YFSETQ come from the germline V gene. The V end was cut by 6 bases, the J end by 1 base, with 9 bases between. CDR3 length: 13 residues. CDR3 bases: TGCGCCAGCACCCTTGGGGGCACAGATACGCAGTATTTT. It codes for CASTLGGTDTQYF.

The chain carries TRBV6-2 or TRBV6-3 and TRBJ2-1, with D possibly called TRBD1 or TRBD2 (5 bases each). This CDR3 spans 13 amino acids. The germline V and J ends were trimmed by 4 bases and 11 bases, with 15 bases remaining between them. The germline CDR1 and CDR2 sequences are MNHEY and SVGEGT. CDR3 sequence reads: CASSSGPRKQQFF. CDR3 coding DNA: TGTGCCAGCAGTTCGGGACCCAGGAAGCAGCAGTTCTTC.

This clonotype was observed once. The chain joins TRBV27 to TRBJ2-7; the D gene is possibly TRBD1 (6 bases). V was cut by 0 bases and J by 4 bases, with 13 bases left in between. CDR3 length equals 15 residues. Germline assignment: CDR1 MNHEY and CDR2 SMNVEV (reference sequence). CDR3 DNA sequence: TGTGCCAGCAGTTTATCGGGACACGGACCTTACGAGCAGTACTTC. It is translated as CASSLSGHGPYEQYF.

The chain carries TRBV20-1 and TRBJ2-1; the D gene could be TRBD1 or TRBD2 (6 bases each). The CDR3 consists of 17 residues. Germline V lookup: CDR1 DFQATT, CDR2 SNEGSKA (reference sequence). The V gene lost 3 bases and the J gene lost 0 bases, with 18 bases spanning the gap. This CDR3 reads CSARDLGGRSSYNEQFF. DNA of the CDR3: TGCAGTGCTAGGGACCTAGGGGGGAGGAGCTCCTACAATGAGCAGTTCTTC.

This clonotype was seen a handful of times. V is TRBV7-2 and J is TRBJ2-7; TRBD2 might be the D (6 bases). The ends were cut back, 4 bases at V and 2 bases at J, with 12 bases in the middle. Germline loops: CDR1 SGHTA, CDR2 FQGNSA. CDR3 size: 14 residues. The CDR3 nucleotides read TGTGCCAGCAGCTCCCAAACGGGAGCCTACGAGCAGTACTTC. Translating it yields CASSSQTGAYEQYF.

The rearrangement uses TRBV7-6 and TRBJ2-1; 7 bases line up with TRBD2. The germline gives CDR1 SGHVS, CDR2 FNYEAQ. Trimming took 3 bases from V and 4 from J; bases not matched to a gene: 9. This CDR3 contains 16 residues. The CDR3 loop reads CASSFRERGDYNEQFF. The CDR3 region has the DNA TGTGCCAGCAGCTTCCGTGAGCGGGGAGATTACAATGAGCAGTTCTTC.

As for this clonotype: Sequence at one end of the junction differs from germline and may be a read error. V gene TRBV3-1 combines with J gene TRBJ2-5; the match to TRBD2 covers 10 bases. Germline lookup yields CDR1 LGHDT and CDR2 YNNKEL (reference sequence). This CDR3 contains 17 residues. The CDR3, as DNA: TGTGCCGGCAGCCCTTTCAGGGCTAGCGGGGGACAAGAGACCCAGTACTTC. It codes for CAGSPFRASGGQETQYF.

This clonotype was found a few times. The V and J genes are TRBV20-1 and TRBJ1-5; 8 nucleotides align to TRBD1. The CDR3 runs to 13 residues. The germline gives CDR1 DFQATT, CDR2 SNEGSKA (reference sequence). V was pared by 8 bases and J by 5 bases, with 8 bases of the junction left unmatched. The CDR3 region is CSTGQGVDQPQHF. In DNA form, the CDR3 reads TGCAGTACCGGACAGGGAGTCGATCAGCCCCAGCATTTT.

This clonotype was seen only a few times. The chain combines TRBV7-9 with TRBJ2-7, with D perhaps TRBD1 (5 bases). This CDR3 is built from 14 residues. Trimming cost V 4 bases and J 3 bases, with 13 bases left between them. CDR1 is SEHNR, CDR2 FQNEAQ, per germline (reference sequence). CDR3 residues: CASSWGASNYEQYF. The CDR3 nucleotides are TGTGCCAGCAGCTGGGGCGCCTCTAACTACGAGCAGTACTTC.

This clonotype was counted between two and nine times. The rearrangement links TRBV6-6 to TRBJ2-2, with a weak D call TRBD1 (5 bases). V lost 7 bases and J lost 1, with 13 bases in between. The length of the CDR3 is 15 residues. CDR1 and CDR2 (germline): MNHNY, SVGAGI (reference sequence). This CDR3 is CASKVRQGNTGELFF. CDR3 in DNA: TGTGCCAGCAAAGTTAGGCAGGGGAACACCGGGGAGCTGTTTTTT.

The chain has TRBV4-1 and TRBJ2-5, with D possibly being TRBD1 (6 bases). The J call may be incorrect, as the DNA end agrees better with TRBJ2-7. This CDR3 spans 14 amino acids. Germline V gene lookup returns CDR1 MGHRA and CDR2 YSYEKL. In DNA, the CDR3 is TGCGCCAGCAGCCAACCTGGACAGAACTACGAGCAGTACTTC. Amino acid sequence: CASSQPGQNYEQYF.

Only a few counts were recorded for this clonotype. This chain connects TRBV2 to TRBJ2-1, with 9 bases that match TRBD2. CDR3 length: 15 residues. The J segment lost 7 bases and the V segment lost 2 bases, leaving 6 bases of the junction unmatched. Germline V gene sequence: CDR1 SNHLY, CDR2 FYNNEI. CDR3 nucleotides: TGTGCCAGCAGTGAACAAGCGGGGGGCTCGAATGAGCAGTTCTTC. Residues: CASSEQAGGSNEQFF.

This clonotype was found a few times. The CDR3 sequence: CASSLSGQTLGETQYF. CDR3 DNA: TGCGCCAGCAGCTTGAGCGGACAAACCCTCGGAGAGACCCAGTACTTC. This rearrangement joins TRBV5-1 to TRBJ2-5; D tentatively fits TRBD1 or TRBD2 (5 bases each). From germline, CDR1 is SGHRS and CDR2 YFSETQ. Trimming pared 1 base from V and 4 bases from J, leaving 17 bases between. This CDR3 is 16 amino acids long.

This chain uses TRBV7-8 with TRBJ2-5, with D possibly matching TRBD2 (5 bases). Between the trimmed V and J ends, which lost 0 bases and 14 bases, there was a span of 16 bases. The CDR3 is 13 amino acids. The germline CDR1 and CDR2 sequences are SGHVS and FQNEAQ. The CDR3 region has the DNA TGTGCCAGCAGCTTAGCCGGTGAGGGAATGAGCTACTTC. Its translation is CASSLAGEGMSYF.

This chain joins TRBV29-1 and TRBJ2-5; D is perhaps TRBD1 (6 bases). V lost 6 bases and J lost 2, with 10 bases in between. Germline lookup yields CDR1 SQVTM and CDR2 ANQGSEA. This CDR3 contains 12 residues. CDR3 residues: CSVPRGQETQYF. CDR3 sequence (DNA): TGCAGCGTCCCCAGGGGTCAAGAGACCCAGTACTTC.

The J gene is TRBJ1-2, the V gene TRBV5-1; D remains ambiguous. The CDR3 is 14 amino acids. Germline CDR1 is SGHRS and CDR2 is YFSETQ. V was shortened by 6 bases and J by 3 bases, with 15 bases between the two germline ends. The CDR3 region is CASKHGSGDYGYTF. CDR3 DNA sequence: TGCGCCAGCAAACATGGCTCGGGCGACTATGGCTACACCTTC. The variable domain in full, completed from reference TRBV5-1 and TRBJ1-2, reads KAGVTQTPRYLIKTRGQQVTLSCSPISGHRSVSWYQQTPGQGLQFLFEYFSETQRNKGNFPGRFSGRQFSNSRSEMNVSTLELGDSALYLCASKHGSGDYGYTFGSGTRLTVV.

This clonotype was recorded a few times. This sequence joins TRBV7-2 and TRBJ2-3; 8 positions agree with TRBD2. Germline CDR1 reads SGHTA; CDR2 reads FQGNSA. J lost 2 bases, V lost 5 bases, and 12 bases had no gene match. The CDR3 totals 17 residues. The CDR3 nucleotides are TGTGCCAGCAGCAACCCTTCCCGGGGGGGTAACACAGATACGCAGTATTTT. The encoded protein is CASSNPSRGGNTDTQYF.

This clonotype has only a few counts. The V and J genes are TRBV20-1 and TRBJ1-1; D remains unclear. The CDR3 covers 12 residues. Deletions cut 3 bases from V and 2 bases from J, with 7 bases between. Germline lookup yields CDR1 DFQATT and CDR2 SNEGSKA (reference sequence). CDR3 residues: CSARTGNTEAFF. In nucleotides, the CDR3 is TGCAGTGCTAGGACGGGAAACACTGAAGCTTTCTTT.

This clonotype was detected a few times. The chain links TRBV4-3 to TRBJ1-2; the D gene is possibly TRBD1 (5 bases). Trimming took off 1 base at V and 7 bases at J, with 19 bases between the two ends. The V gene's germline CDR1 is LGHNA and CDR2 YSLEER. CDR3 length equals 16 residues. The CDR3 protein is CASSQGRDPLKGGYTF. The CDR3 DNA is TGCGCCAGCAGCCAAGGCCGGGACCCTTTAAAGGGTGGCTACACCTTC.

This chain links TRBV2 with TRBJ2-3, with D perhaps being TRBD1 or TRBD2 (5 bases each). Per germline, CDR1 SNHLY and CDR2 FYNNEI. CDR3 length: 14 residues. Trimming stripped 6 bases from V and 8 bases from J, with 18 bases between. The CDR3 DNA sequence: TGTGCCAGCAGCGGGGCCGAGCAGGGAGTTACGCAGTATTTT. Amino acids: CASSGAEQGVTQYF.

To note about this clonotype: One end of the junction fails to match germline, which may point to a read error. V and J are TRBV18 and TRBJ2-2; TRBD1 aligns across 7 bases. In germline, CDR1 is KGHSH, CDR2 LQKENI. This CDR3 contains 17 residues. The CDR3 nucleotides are TGTACCAGCTCACCACCGTCAGGGGGTCGCGACACCGGGGAGCTGTTTTTT. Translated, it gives CTSSPPSGGRDTGELFF.

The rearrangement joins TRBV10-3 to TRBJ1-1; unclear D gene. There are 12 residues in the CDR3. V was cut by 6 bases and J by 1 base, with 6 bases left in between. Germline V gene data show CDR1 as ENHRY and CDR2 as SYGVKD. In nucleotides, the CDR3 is TGTGCCATCAGGGGTACGAACACTGAAGCTTTCTTT. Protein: CAIRGTNTEAFF.

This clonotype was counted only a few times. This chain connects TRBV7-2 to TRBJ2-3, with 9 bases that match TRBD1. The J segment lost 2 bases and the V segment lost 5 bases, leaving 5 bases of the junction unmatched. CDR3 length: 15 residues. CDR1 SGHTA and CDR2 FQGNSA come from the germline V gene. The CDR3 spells CASSPGQGTTDTQYF. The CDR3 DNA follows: TGTGCCAGCAGCCCGGGACAGGGTACCACAGATACGCAGTATTTT.

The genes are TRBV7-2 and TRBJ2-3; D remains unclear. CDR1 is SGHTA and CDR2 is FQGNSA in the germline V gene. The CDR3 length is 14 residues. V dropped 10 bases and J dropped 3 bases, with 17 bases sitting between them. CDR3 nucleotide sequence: TGTGCCATCGTGGGCCCTATGGGGACAGATACGCAGTATTTT. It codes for CAIVGPMGTDTQYF.

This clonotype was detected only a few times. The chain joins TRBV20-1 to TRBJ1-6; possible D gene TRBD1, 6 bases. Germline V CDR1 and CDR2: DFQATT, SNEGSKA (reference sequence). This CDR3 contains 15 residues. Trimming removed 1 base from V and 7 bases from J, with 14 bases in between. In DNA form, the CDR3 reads TGCAGTGCTAGAGTGGCAGGGGAGACCAATTCACCCCTCCACTTT. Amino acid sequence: CSARVAGETNSPLHF.

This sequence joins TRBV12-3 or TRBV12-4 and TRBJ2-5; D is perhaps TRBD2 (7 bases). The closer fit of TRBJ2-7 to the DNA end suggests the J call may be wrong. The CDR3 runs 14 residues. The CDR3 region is CASSSGGRPYEQYF. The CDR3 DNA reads TGTGCCAGCAGTTCGGGGGGCCGCCCCTACGAGCAGTACTTC.